Listed below are T cell receptor beta chains from one sample, sequenced in a study of blood T cell repertoires in COVID-19. Sequencing was performed with immunoSEQ multiplex PCR; in TCRdb, only in-frame clones are kept and a portion is missing. The table shows about 250,000 clones, with around four fifths occurring only once. Sequencing input: peripheral blood. The source of these receptors is an older man with acute or convalescent COVID-19. CDR3s include the opening cysteine and the closing phenylalanine or tryptophan. The order of the fields is CDR3 protein, CDR3 DNA, V gene, J gene, D gene, clone size. A D gene is named only where the DNA matches it firmly. Clone sizes are given selectively: once, few, many, or a class where the clone is expanded.

CASSPNQGLSTDTQYF	TGTGCCAGCTCACCTAATCAGGGACTTAGCACAGATACGCAGTATTTT	TRBV18	TRBJ2-3	-	-
CASSRRTGGDGEKLFF	TGTGCCAGCAGCCGCCGGACAGGGGGCGACGGTGAAAAACTGTTTTTT	TRBV3-1/TRBV3-2	TRBJ1-4	TRBD1	-
CASQDSRGEKLFF	TGTGCCAGCCAGGACAGCCGGGGTGAAAAACTGTTTTTT	TRBV18	TRBJ1-4	-	-
CASSSPPGGYTF	TGTGCCAGCAGTTCCCCACCGGGGGGCTACACCTTC	TRBV28	TRBJ1-2	-	-
CASRPSLAGGYNEQFF	TGTGCCAGCAGGCCCTCACTAGCGGGGGGATACAATGAGCAGTTCTTC	TRBV28	TRBJ2-1	TRBD2	-
CASSRGGTRSFPGELFF	TGTGCCAGCAGCCGAGGGGGGACTAGGTCGTTCCCCGGGGAGCTGTTTTTT	TRBV3-1/TRBV3-2	TRBJ2-2	TRBD2	-
CASSPRQGYSYEQYF	TGTGCCAGCTCACCACGCCAGGGATACTCCTACGAGCAGTACTTC	TRBV18	TRBJ2-7	-	-
CASSEPGLAVDNEQFF	TGTGCCAGCAGTGAGCCGGGACTAGCGGTCGACAATGAGCAGTTCTTC	TRBV6-1	TRBJ2-1	TRBD2	-
CASSWTGPIYGYTF	TGTGCCAGCAGTTGGACAGGACCCATCTATGGCTACACCTTC	TRBV28	TRBJ1-2	TRBD1	-
CASSLEVVGQGAGELFF	TGCGCCAGCAGCTTGGAGGTGGTGGGACAGGGGGCCGGGGAGCTGTTTTTT	TRBV5-1	TRBJ2-2	TRBD1	few
CSVEMRPGELFF	TGCAGCGTTGAAATGAGGCCCGGGGAGCTGTTTTTT	TRBV29-1	TRBJ2-2	-	-
CAISESTGSYEQYF	TGTGCCATCAGTGAGTCGACGGGTTCCTACGAGCAGTACTTC	TRBV10-3	TRBJ2-7	-	-
CASSQQGAHGANVLTF	TGTGCCAGCTCACAACAGGGGGCGCATGGGGCCAACGTCCTGACTTTC	TRBV18	TRBJ2-6	TRBD1	-
CASSLAPGLGGSEQYF	TGTGCTAGCAGCTTAGCGCCGGGGCTGGGAGGGAGCGAGCAGTACTTC	TRBV7-7	TRBJ2-7	TRBD2	-
CASSPTVIQETQYF	TGTGCCAGCAGTCCCACAGTTATCCAAGAGACCCAGTACTTC	TRBV2	TRBJ2-5	-	-
CASSLLQGGNSPLHF	TGTGCCAGCAGCTTATTGCAGGGAGGTAATTCACCCCTCCACTTT	TRBV7-2	TRBJ1-6	-	-
CASRKDRDYSNQPQHF	TGTGCCAGCAGGAAAGACAGGGATTATAGCAATCAGCCCCAGCATTTT	TRBV28	TRBJ1-5	TRBD1	-
CASSSPIPLAGGWDTQYF	TGTGCCAGCAGTTCTCCAATTCCTCTAGCGGGAGGGTGGGATACGCAGTATTTT	TRBV28	TRBJ2-3	TRBD2	-
CASSLALAAVGELFF	TGTGCCAGCAGCTTGGCCCTAGCCGCCGTCGGGGAGCTGTTTTTT	TRBV5-4	TRBJ2-2	-	-
CASSRQVRNQPQHF	TGTGCCAGCAGTCGACAGGTTCGCAATCAGCCCCAGCATTTT	TRBV6-6	TRBJ1-5	-	-
CASSLVTGGTEAFF	TGTGCCAGCAGCTTAGTAACGGGGGGCACTGAAGCTTTCTTT	TRBV11-2	TRBJ1-1	-	once
CAWSAKTVYNQPQHF	TGTGCCTGGAGTGCGAAGACAGTTTACAATCAGCCCCAGCATTTT	TRBV30	TRBJ1-5	-	-
CASRNRGGTEAFF	TGTGCCAGTAGGAATAGGGGGGGGACTGAAGCTTTCTTT	TRBV19	TRBJ1-1	-	-
CASSLRSGRLPYEQYF	TGTGCCAGCAGCTTACGTAGCGGACGACTCCCCTACGAGCAGTACTTC	TRBV13	TRBJ2-7	-	-
CSARANEQFF	TGCAGTGCTAGGGCCAATGAGCAGTTCTTC	TRBV20-1	TRBJ2-1	-	-
CSVTTHGSSTYNEQFF	TGCAGCGTTACTACCCACGGGAGTTCGACCTACAATGAGCAGTTCTTC	TRBV29-1	TRBJ2-1	-	-
CASTGQADTQYF	TGTGCCAGCACCGGACAGGCAGATACGCAGTATTTT	TRBV27	TRBJ2-3	TRBD1	-
CASSAGLAGGGTDTQYF	TGTGCCAGCAGCGCGGGACTAGCGGGGGGGGGCACAGATACGCAGTATTTT	TRBV5-4	TRBJ2-3	TRBD2	-
CASSLFPSTDTQYF	TGCGCCAGCAGCTTGTTCCCGAGCACAGATACGCAGTATTTT	TRBV5-1	TRBJ2-3	-	-
CASSFIPSGTDTQYF	TGTGCCAGCAGCTTTATTCCCAGCGGCACAGATACGCAGTATTTT	TRBV5-4	TRBJ2-3	-	-
CASSLSKLWRDDTSTDTQYF	TGTGCCAGCAGTCTCTCCAAGCTTTGGCGGGACGACACTAGCACAGATACGCAGTATTTT	TRBV28	TRBJ2-3	-	-
CASSKEIRQDPGGGTDTQYF	TGTGCCAGCAGCAAAGAAATAAGACAGGACCCGGGAGGAGGCACAGATACGCAGTATTTT	TRBV21-1	TRBJ2-3	-	-
CAWASGVGTQYF	TGTGCCTGGGCTAGCGGGGTAGGGACCCAGTACTTC	TRBV30	TRBJ2-5	TRBD2	-
CASSQVGSTRQYF	TGTGCCAGCAGCCAAGTCGGGTCGACCCGACAGTATTTT	TRBV4-2	TRBJ2-3	-	-
CASSIPPARQGYTF	TGTGCCAGCAGTATCCCCCCAGCCAGACAGGGCTACACCTTC	TRBV7-2	TRBJ1-2	-	-
CASRSEGQGNQPQHF	TGTGCCAGCAGATCGGAAGGACAGGGAAATCAGCCCCAGCATTTT	TRBV28	TRBJ1-5	TRBD1	-
CATSREGGGGGSLHF	TGTGCCACCAGCAGAGAGGGGGGGGGCGGAGGATCCCTCCACTTT	TRBV15	TRBJ1-6	-	-
CASSLLGRGRQETQYF	TGTGCCAGCAGTTTATTAGGCAGGGGGCGACAAGAGACCCAGTACTTC	TRBV27	TRBJ2-5	TRBD1	-
CASSQAEGPYEQYF	TGCGCCAGCAGCCAAGCTGAGGGTCCCTACGAGCAGTACTTC	TRBV4-1	TRBJ2-7	-	-
CASSLGQGNGNTIYF	TGCGCCAGCAGCCTAGGACAGGGTAATGGAAACACCATATATTTT	TRBV4-1	TRBJ1-3	TRBD1	many
CASSASGPGNEQFF	TGTGCCAGCTCAGCTAGCGGGCCGGGGAATGAGCAGTTCTTC	TRBV25-1	TRBJ2-1	TRBD2	-
CASSSDRISTDTQYF	TGCGCCAGCAGCTCGGACAGGATCAGCACAGATACGCAGTATTTT	TRBV5-1	TRBJ2-3	TRBD1	-
CASSLLGRGEQYF	TGTGCCAGCAGTTTACTCGGGCGGGGCGAGCAGTACTTC	TRBV12-3/TRBV12-4	TRBJ2-7	-	-
CASSEYGGISTDTQYF	TGTGCCAGCAGTGAATATGGGGGGATCAGCACAGATACGCAGTATTTT	TRBV25-1	TRBJ2-3	-	-
CAWSPPYQPQHF	TGTGCCTGGAGCCCCCCCTATCAGCCCCAGCATTTT	TRBV30	TRBJ1-5	-	few
CASRTSGDDEQYF	TGTGCCAGCCGGACTAGCGGGGACGACGAGCAGTACTTC	TRBV6-5	TRBJ2-7	TRBD2	few
CASNTGTDPYEQYF	TGTGCCAGCAATACCGGGACAGACCCCTACGAGCAGTACTTC	TRBV6-5	TRBJ2-7	TRBD1	-
CASAGTGTTGELFF	TGTGCCAGCGCCGGGACAGGGACCACCGGGGAGCTGTTTTTT	TRBV27	TRBJ2-2	TRBD1	-
CASSYRRSGFYGYTF	TGTGCCAGCAGCTACCGACGGAGCGGCTTTTATGGCTACACCTTC	TRBV28	TRBJ1-2	-	-
CASSWTDYTDTQYF	TGCGCCAGCAGCTGGACAGACTACACAGATACGCAGTATTTT	TRBV5-1	TRBJ2-3	-	-